This TCR beta chain was obtained from a study of shared clonotypes between healthy human individuals. Study information: Donor composition was a couple of women and three men, aged 18 to 49.

General observations from the study: Memory subsets generally showed smaller estimated richness than naive subsets did. Some clonotypes were shared by all four sorted-subset donors, while others were not shared. The non-shared ones had lower generation probabilities than the shared ones. Sharing across four donors was highest in naive CD4 (around 5%) and lowest in memory CD8 (roughly 0.4%).

The assay was immunoSEQ multiplex PCR, and TCRdb's table has in-frame clones only and misses some. This sample has around 2,100,000 clones, with roughly 94% found just once. In this sample, this clone turned up once. Its matching antigen is unknown. Only CD45RO-negative cells positively selected for CCR7 counted as naive CD8 cells, so terminally differentiated effector memory CD45RA+ cells were excluded. V shed 3 bases, J shed 6 bases, and the junction held 8 bases outside the gene matches. CDR3 length: 14 amino acids. The germline CDR1 and CDR2 sequences are SGHVS and FNYEAQ. The chain couples TRBV7-6 to TRBJ2-7; the match to TRBD1 covers 7 bases. This receptor was identified in a man between 18 and 35 years old in good health. The source material was naive CD8+ T cells sorted from blood. This chain's CDR3 is CASSLGTGVGEQYF. DNA for the CDR3: TGTGCCAGCAGCTTGGGAACAGGGGTTGGCGAGCAGTACTTC.